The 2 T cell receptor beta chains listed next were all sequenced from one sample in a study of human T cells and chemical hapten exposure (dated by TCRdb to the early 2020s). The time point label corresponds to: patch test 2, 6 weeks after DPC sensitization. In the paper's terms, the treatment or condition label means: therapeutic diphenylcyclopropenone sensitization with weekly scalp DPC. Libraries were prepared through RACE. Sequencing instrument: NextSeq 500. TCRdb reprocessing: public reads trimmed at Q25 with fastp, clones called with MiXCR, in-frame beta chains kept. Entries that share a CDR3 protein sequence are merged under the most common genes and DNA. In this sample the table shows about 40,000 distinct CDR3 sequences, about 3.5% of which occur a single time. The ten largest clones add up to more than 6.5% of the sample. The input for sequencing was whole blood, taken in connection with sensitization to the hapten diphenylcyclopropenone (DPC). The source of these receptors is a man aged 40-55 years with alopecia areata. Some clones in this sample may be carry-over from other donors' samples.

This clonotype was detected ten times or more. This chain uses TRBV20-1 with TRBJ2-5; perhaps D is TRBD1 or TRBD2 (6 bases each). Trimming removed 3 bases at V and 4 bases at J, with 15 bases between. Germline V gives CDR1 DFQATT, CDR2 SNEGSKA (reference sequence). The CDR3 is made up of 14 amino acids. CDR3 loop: CSASSGGGVETQYF. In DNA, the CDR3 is TGCAGTGCTAGTTCCGGGGGCGGAGTAGAGACCCAGTACTTC.

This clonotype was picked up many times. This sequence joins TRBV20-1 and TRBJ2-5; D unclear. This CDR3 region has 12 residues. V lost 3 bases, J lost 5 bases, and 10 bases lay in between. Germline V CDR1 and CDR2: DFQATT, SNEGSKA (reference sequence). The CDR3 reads CSASPEQETQYF. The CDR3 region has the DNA TGCAGTGCTAGCCCCGAGCAGGAGACCCAGTACTTC.